This T cell receptor (beta chain) was sequenced for a study of cytomegalovirus exposure and HLA in healthy donors (dated by TCRdb to 2016 to 2017). About the full investigation: According to a later analysis, one platform produced both the roughly 120 validation repertoires and the 666 repertoires of the first cohort. High-throughput TCR immunosequencing, statistical association of individual TCRs with disease status, and machine learning were combined to predict cytomegalovirus infection status. The aim of the study was to test whether cataloging public T cell receptors could identify signatures of past pathogen exposure. Besides the first cohort of more than 650 subjects, a separate validation cohort made up of 120 different subjects was used. General study outcomes and caveats: Most TCR sequences were observed very rarely across donors, whereas some public TCRs were present in many individuals. The validation cohort had no HLA typing available for a later analysis, so co-occurrence within that cohort was assessed over all 120 or so repertoires. In the study, some 160 TCR beta chains were listed as associated with cytomegalovirus. The authors suggested that the approach could potentially be generalized to other disease states and immunological phenotypes. In a later analysis, TCRs clustered in the first cohort were found to also tend to co-occur in the roughly 120 validation repertoires, with about 94% of cluster scores above 0. Cytomegalovirus status was reported to be diagnosed by the classifier with high specificity and sensitivity in both the original and validation cohorts. Three of the identified cytomegalovirus-associated TCR beta chains were confirmed in vitro to be specific for cytomegalovirus antigens.

The donors were included in the validation cohort of 100 to 150 subjects, a group kept apart from the roughly 670-subject first cohort. V loses 6 bases of germline sequence and J loses 0 bases, and the interval between the two ends is 9 bases. For CDR1 and CDR2, the germline V gene lists SQVTM and ANQGSEA. The CDR3 sequence holds 13 residues, the cysteine and phenylalanine included. The DNA shown is the 39-base CDR3, in frame from base 1. The method behind the library was the immunoSEQ multiplex PCR assay. In the source study's methods: A statistical classification framework was built to diagnose cytomegalovirus status from the catalog of TCR beta chain sequences. In TCRdb, the immuneACCESS table is reduced to in-frame sequences with V and J assigned. These tables do not hold every clone; where another copy was compared, an unresolved V gene accounts for under half, and the others remain unexplained. That table is the source of V, J and clone size, and D and trimming were worked out from the DNA. Present in this sample are 200,000 to 250,000 clones, about 90% of which were seen just once. The biggest ten clones account for approximately 12% of the sample.

A remark on this clone: Its specific antigen is unknown. No base quality values were provided; no much bigger clone lies one nucleotide off.

This clonotype was sampled from a man between 18 and 29 years old in good health and CMV-seropositive. Material for sequencing was PBMCs. Recombination connected TRBV29-1 to TRBJ2-1, with no D gene named confidently. This receptor carries the CDR3 CSVSRSSYNEQFF. The sequenced DNA is TGCAGCGTAAGCAGAAGCTCCTACAATGAGCAGTTCTTC.